This record looks at one TCR beta chain sequence and its context. No antigen is known for it. No quality values exist for individual bases; no much larger clone is one base distant. The sample is drawn from a study of T cell changes during pregnancy in multiple sclerosis (dated by TCRdb to between 2018 and 2021). A note on the overall study: Changes in the T cell repertoire over the course of pregnancy were examined in this study in women with multiple sclerosis.

The CDR3 covers 16 residues, taking in both the cysteine and the phenylalanine. The DNA shown is the 48-base CDR3, in frame from base 1. V drops 4 bases and J drops 4 bases, leaving 16 bases in between. From the germline V gene, CDR1 is SGHVS and CDR2 is FNYEAQ. To prepare the library, the immunoSEQ multiplex PCR assay was applied. TCRdb limited this immuneACCESS table to in-frame rearrangements with V and J called. A share of clones is missing; checked studies link under half to unresolved V genes, and the rest is unexplained. The table for this sample lists about 70,000 clones; roughly 92% of them were counted only once. The top ten hold just over 3% of the sample.

This clonotype was sampled from a female donor in good health, enrolled as a control in a pregnancy study. The sequenced sample was CD8+ T cells from peripheral blood mononuclear cells, obtained in the third trimester of pregnancy. The rearrangement combines TRBV7-6 with TRBJ1-4, and TRBD1 may be the D gene, going by 5 matching bases. CDR3 protein: CASSSSGALINEKLFF. The DNA sequence is given as TGTGCCAGCAGCTCTAGTGGGGCCCTCATTAATGAAAAACTGTTTTTT.